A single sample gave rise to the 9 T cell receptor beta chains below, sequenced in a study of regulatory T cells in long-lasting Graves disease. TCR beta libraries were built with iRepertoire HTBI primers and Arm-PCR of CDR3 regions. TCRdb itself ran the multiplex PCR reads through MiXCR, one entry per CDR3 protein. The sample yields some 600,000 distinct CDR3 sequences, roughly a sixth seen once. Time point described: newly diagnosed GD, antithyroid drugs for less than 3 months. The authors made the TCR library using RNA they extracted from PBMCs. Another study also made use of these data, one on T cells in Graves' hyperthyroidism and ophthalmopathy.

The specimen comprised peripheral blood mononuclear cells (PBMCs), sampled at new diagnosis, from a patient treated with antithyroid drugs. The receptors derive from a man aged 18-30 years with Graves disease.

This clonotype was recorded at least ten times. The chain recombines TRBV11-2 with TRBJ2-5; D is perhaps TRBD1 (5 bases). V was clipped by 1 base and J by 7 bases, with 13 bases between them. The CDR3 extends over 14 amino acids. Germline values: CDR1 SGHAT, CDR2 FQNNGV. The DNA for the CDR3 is TGTGCCAGCAGCTTAGGACAGTTGGGATTGACCCAGTACTTC. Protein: CASSLGQLGLTQYF.

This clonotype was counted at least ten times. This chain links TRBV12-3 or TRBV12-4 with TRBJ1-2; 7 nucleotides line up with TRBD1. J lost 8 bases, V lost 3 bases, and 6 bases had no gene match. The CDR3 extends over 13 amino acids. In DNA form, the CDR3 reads TGTGCCAGCAGTTTCAGGGGGGACCTCGGCTACACCTTC. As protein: CASSFRGDLGYTF.

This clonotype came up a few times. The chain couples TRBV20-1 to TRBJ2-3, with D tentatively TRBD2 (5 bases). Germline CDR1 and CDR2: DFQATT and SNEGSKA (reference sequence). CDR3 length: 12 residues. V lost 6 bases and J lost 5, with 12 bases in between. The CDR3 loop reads CSARASRDTQYF. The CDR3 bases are TGCAGTGCGAGGGCCTCCCGAGATACGCAGTATTTT.

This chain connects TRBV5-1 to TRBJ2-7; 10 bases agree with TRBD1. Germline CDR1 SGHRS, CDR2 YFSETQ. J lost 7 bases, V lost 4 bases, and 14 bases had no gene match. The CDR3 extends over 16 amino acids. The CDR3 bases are TGCGCCAGCAGCCTTAGTCCCGGGACAGGGGAGGATGAGCAGTACTTC. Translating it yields CASSLSPGTGEDEQYF.

The CDR3 here is CSATSWDIQETQYF. CDR3 nucleotides: TGCAGTGCGACGTCGTGGGATATCCAAGAGACCCAGTACTTC. The rearrangement links TRBV20-1 to TRBJ2-5; no clear D gene. Germline-derived CDR1 and CDR2 are DFQATT and SNEGSKA (reference sequence). The CDR3 loop spans 14 amino acids. The V end was cut by 6 bases, the J end by 1 base, with 15 bases between.

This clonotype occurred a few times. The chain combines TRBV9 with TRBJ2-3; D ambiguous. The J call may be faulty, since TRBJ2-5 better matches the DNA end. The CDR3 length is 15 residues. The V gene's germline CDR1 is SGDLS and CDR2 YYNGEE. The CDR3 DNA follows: TGTGCCAGCAGCGTAGAAGGGCAGGTTTGGGAGACCCAGTACTTC. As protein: CASSVEGQVWETQYF.

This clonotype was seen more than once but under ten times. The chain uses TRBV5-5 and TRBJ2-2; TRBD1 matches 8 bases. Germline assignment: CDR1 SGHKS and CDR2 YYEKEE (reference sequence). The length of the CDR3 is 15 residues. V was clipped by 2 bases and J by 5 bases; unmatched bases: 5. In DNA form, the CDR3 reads TGTGCCAGCAGCTTACGACAGGGGATAACCGGGGAGCTGTTTTTT. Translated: CASSLRQGITGELFF.

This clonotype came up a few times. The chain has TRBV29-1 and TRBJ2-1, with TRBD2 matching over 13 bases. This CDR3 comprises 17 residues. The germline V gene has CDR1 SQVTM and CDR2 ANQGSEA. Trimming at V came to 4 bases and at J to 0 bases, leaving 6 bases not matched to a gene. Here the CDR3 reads CSVAGTSGASSYNEQFF. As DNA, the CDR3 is TGCAGCGTTGCCGGGACTAGCGGGGCCAGCTCCTACAATGAGCAGTTCTTC.

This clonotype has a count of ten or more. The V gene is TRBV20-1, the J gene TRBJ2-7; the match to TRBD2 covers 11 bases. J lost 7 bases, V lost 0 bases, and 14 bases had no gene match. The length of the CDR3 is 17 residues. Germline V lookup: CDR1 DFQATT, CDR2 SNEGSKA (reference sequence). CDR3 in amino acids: CSARDPSGRYSQGEQYF. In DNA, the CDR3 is TGCAGTGCTAGAGATCCTAGCGGGAGGTACTCTCAGGGGGAGCAGTACTTC.